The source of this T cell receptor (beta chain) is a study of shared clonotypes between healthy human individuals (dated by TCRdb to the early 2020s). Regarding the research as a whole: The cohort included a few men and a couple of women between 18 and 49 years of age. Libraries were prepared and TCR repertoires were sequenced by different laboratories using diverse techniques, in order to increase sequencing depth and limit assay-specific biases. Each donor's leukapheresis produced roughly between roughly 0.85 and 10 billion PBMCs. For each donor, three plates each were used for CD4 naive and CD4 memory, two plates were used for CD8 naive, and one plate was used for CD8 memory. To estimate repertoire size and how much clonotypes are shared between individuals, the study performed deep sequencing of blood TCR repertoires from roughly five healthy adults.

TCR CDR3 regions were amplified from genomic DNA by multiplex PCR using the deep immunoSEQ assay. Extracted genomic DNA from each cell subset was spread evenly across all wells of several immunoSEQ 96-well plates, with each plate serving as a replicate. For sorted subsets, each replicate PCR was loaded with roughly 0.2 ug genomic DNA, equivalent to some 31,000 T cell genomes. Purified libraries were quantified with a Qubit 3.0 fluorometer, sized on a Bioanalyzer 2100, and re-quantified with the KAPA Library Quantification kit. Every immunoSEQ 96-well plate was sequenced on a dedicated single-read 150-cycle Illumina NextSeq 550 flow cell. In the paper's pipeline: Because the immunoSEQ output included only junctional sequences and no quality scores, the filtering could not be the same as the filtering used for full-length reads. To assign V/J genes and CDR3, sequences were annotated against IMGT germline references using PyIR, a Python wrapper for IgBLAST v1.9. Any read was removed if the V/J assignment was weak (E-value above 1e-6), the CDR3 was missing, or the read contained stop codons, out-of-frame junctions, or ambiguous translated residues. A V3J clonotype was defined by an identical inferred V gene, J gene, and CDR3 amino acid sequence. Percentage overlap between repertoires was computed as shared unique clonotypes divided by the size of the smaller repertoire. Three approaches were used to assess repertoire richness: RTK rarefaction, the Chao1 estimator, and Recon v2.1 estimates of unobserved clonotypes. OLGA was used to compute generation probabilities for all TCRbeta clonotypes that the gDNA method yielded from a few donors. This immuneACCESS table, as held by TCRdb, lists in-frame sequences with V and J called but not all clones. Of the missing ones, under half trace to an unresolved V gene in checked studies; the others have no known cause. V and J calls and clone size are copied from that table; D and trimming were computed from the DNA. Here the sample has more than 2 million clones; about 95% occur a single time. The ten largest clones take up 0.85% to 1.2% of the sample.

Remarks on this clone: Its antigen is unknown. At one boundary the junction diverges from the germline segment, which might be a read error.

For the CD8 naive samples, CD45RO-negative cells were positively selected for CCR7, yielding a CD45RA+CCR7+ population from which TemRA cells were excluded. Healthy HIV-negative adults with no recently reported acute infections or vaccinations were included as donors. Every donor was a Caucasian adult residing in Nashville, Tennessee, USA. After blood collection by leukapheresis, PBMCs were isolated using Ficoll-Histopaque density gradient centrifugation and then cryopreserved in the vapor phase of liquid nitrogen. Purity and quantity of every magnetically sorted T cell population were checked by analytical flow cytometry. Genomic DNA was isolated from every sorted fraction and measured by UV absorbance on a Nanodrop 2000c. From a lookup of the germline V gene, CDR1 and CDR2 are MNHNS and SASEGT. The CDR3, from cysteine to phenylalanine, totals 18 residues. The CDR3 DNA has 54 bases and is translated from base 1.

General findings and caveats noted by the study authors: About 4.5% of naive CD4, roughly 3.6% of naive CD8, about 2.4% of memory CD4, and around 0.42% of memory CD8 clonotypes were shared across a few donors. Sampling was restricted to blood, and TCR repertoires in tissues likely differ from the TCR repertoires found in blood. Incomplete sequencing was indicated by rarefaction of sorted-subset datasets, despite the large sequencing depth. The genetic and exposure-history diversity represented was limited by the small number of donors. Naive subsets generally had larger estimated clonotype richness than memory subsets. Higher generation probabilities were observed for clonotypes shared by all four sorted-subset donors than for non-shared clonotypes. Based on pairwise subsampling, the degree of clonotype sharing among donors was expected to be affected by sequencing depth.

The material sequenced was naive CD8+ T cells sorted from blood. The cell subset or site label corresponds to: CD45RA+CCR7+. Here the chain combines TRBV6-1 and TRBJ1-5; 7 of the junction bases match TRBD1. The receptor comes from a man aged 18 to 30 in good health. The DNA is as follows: TGTGCCAGCAATGAACTCCAGGGGGACGAGATCGGTACTCAGCCCCAGCATTTT. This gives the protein CASNELQGDEIGTQPQHF.